The source of this T cell receptor beta chain is a study of OX40 agonist ivuxolimab in advanced cancers. Across the study: Ivuxolimab was administered intravenously to patients at 0.01 to 10 mg/kg every 2 weeks. Among those enrolled, mean age was roughly 55 years (range 23 to 79) and 82.7% were male. The study reported partial responses in three patients: one hepatocellular carcinoma, two cutaneous melanoma. Regarding the study as a whole: At 0.1 to 3.0 mg/kg, clonal expansion of CD4+ and CD8+ blood T cells had occurred by week 6.

Germline CDR1 and CDR2: SGHVS and FNYEAQ. CDR3 length: 18 residues. Losses at the gene ends were 3 bases for V and 4 bases for J; bases not matched to a gene: 7. Here immunoSEQ multiplex PCR was the method, and the copy in TCRdb shows in-frame clones only, minus some. The sample lists approximately 23,000 clones, approximately 86% occurring once. Comment on this clone: Its antigen is not known.

This specimen consisted of CD4+ or CD8+ T cells sorted from blood, obtained in a trial of the OX40 agonist ivuxolimab. This TCR came from an adult with an advanced solid tumor such as melanoma, head and neck, liver or kidney cancer. This chain uses TRBV7-6 with TRBJ2-2; TRBD2 matches at 14 bases. The chain's CDR3 is CASSFTGTSGSGTGELFF. The CDR3 DNA follows: TGTGCCAGCAGCTTTACCGGGACTAGCGGGAGTGGCACCGGGGAGCTGTTTTTT.